The entry below describes one T cell receptor (beta chain). What it binds is not known. This specimen belongs to a study of T cell responses to AZD1222 COVID-19 vaccine. General observations from the study: Recipients of two AZD1222 doses showed rising Spike-specific TCR breadth and depth. It should be noted that donors were predominantly white British and more often female, and clonal diversity was possibly underestimated. Spike was spanned by vaccine-associated CD4 TCRs, which were dominant at 160-218 and 743-854.

This CDR3 contains 16 residues. Germline-derived CDR1 and CDR2 are SNHLY and FYNNEI. The V end lost 4 bases, the J end lost 0 bases, and 16 bases lay between the germline ends. Data came from immunoSEQ multiplex PCR; TCRdb stores just in-frame clones and leaves some out. The sample comprises around 130,000 clones, approximately 85% of which are singletons, and about 1.5% rests with the top ten. The chain is built from TRBV2 and TRBJ2-7; the D gene is possibly TRBD1 (5 bases). The sequence derives from an adult in good health. Material: peripheral blood, obtained on day 0 of AZD1222 vaccination. CDR3 DNA sequence: TGTGCCAGCAGTGCCAGCCCCAGGACAAGCTCCTACGAGCAGTACTTC. Translated, it gives CASSASPRTSSYEQYF.